These 22 T cell receptor beta chains share one sample of origin, sequenced in a study of cytomegalovirus exposure and HLA in healthy donors. Sequencing used immunoSEQ multiplex PCR; TCRdb keeps in-frame clones, though not all of them. The sample consists of roughly 57,000 clones, approximately 93% of them appearing once. Sample: PBMCs. These TCRs come from a young woman in good health and CMV-seropositive.

This clone was seen only a few times. CDR3 sequence: CASSESGGGAYEQYF. The CDR3 nucleotides are TGCGCCAGCAGTGAGTCCGGCGGGGGAGCCTACGAGCAGTACTTC. The chain recombines TRBV10-1 with TRBJ2-7; 7 bases map to TRBD2. CDR3 size: 15 residues. With V trimmed by 0 bases and J by 2 bases, 4 bases remained unmatched. CDR1 is WNHNN, CDR2 SYGVQD, per germline (reference sequence).

V usage is TRBV6-5 and J usage is TRBJ1-3, with D unresolved. Per the germline V gene, CDR1 is MNHEY and CDR2 is SVGAGI. Trimming stripped 8 bases from V and 4 bases from J, with 6 bases between. This CDR3 is built from 11 residues. The CDR3: CASASGNTIYF. CDR3 sequence (DNA): TGTGCCAGCGCGTCCGGAAACACCATATATTTT.

The CDR3 reads CASSELGRQRNTEAFF. CDR3 DNA: TGTGCCAGCAGTGAATTAGGGAGACAAAGGAACACTGAAGCTTTCTTT. The chain combines TRBV25-1 with TRBJ1-1; no reliable D call. The V gene's germline CDR1 is MGHDK and CDR2 SYGVNS. This CDR3 is built from 16 residues. Deletions cut 1 base from V and 1 base from J, with 13 bases between.

The genes are TRBV11-2 and TRBJ2-1, with D unresolved. Per germline, CDR1 SGHAT and CDR2 FQNNGV. CDR3 size: 11 residues. V was shortened by 5 bases and J by 8 bases, with 7 bases between the two germline ends. The CDR3 DNA is TGTGCCAGCAGCGCGAATGATGAGCAGTTCTTC. As protein: CASSANDEQFF.

The V gene is TRBV5-1, the J gene TRBJ1-2, with 9 bases that match TRBD1. This CDR3 has 16 residues. The junction had 9 bases not matched to a gene; V was cut back by 2 bases and J by 4 bases. Germline CDR1 and CDR2: SGHRS and YFSETQ. In DNA form, the CDR3 reads TGCGCCAGCAGCTTACCTGGACAGGGGCGAAGCTATGGCTACACCTTC. As protein: CASSLPGQGRSYGYTF.

The chain couples TRBV11-2 to TRBJ2-7, with 9 bases matching TRBD1. In germline, CDR1 is SGHAT, CDR2 FQNNGV. This CDR3 has 14 amino acids. Trimming took 6 bases from V and 3 from J; bases not matched to a gene: 6. CDR3 residues: CASRAGQGYYEQYF. The DNA of the CDR3 is TGTGCCAGCAGGGCCGGACAGGGGTACTACGAGCAGTACTTC.

The J gene is TRBJ1-1, the V gene TRBV29-1; 7 nucleotides align to TRBD1. The V segment lost 3 bases and the J segment 1 base; nucleotides outside the gene matches: 5. CDR1 is SQVTM, CDR2 ANQGSEA, per germline. The CDR3 spans 14 residues. CDR3 sequence: CSVEPRDRNTEAFF. As DNA, the CDR3 is TGCAGCGTTGAGCCACGGGACAGGAACACTGAAGCTTTCTTT.

The CDR3 DNA follows: TGTGCCAGCAGCCCCGAAGTAGCGGGGGTTCCCATATACTACAATGAGCAGTTCTTC. It translates to CASSPEVAGVPIYYNEQFF. This sequence joins TRBV11-2 and TRBJ2-1, with 9 bases matching TRBD2. V gave up 5 bases and J gave up 3 bases; unmatched junction bases: 17. Germline loops: CDR1 SGHAT, CDR2 FQNNGV. The CDR3 extends over 19 amino acids.

This clone came up a few times. J is TRBJ2-3 and V is TRBV4-2; 8 nucleotides agree with TRBD2. Looked up from germline, CDR1 is LGHNA and CDR2 is YNFKEQ. This CDR3 spans 16 amino acids. V trimming: 0 bases; J trimming: 4 bases; junction bases outside the gene matches: 6. CDR3 nucleotide sequence: TGTGCCAGCAGCCAAGATCCCGGGGGGGGCCCAGATACGCAGTATTTT. It is translated as CASSQDPGGGPDTQYF.

The rearrangement links TRBV11-2 to TRBJ2-7; 8 bases are a match to TRBD1. This CDR3 contains 14 residues. V lost 1 base, J lost 6 bases, and 5 bases stayed unmatched. Germline lookup yields CDR1 SGHAT and CDR2 FQNNGV. The CDR3 loop is CASSLGTGLPEQYF. Here the CDR3 DNA reads TGTGCCAGCAGCTTAGGGACAGGGTTGCCCGAGCAGTACTTC.

The V and J genes are TRBV29-1 and TRBJ2-3; 12 bases fit TRBD1. The CDR3 is 17 residues long. Unmatched junction bases numbered 15, after V lost 7 bases and J lost 4 bases. Germline CDR1 SQVTM, CDR2 ANQGSEA. CDR3 loop: CSGVWDRGPFGADTQYF. The CDR3 DNA sequence: TGCAGCGGTGTTTGGGACAGGGGGCCCTTCGGCGCAGATACGCAGTATTTT.

This chain uses TRBV11-3 with TRBJ2-3; weak D call: TRBD2 (6 bases). This CDR3 is built from 20 residues. The germline V gene has CDR1 SGHNT and CDR2 YENEEA. Trimming took 1 base from V and 2 from J, leaving 25 bases between them. The CDR3 DNA sequence: TGTGCCAGCAGCTTAGGCCTAGCAAGTCCGTTAGCGGTTGCCACAGATACGCAGTATTTT. Protein sequence: CASSLGLASPLAVATDTQYF. The full variable domain, with the rest looked up from reference TRBV11-3 and TRBJ2-3, is EAGVVQSPRYKIIEKKQPVAFWCNPISGHNTLYWYLQNLGQGPELLIRYENEEAVDDSQLPKDRFSAERLKGVDSTLKIQPAELGDSAVYLCASSLGLASPLAVATDTQYFGPGTRLTVL.

The V call is TRBV6-5, the J call TRBJ2-2, with 9 positions matching TRBD1. Per germline, CDR1 MNHEY and CDR2 SVGAGI. This CDR3 region has 15 residues. Trimming cost V 5 bases and J 4 bases; bases outside gene matches: 5. The CDR3 nucleotides are TGTGCCAGCAGTCTCGACAGGGGGTTCACCGGGGAGCTGTTTTTT. Residues: CASSLDRGFTGELFF.

The V and J genes are TRBV27 and TRBJ2-7, with D possibly matching TRBD1 (6 bases). Trimming cost V 2 bases and J 4 bases, with 12 bases left between them. Germline CDR1 reads MNHEY; CDR2 reads SMNVEV (reference sequence). The CDR3 covers 14 residues. DNA of the CDR3: TGTGCCAGCAGTTTAGGCCCCAGGGGTTACGAGCAGTACTTC. Translated, it gives CASSLGPRGYEQYF.

This chain joins TRBV5-4 and TRBJ1-2, with a possible D match to TRBD1 (6 bases). Germline V gene sequence: CDR1 SGHNT, CDR2 YYREEE (reference sequence). The length of the CDR3 is 13 residues. Deletions cut 2 bases from V and 4 bases from J, with 9 bases between. This chain's CDR3 is CASSFRTAYGYTF. For the CDR3, the DNA is TGTGCCAGCAGCTTCCGGACAGCCTATGGCTACACCTTC. The whole variable domain, remainder taken from reference TRBV5-4 and TRBJ1-2, is ETGVTQSPTHLIKTRGQQVTLRCSSQSGHNTVSWYQQALGQGPQFIFQYYREEENGRGNFPPRFSGLQFPNYSSELNVNALELDDSALYLCASSFRTAYGYTFGSGTRLTVV.

This sequence joins TRBV28 and TRBJ2-7, with 7 bases that match TRBD1. This CDR3 is 14 amino acids long. In germline, CDR1 is MDHEN, CDR2 SYDVKM. The trim removed 6 bases at V and 2 bases at J, leaving 7 bases unmatched. CDR3 DNA: TGTGCCAGCAGCAATTCCGGACAGGCCTACGAGCAGTACTTC. This codes for CASSNSGQAYEQYF. The complete variable domain, with remaining parts taken from reference TRBV28 and TRBJ2-7, reads DVKVTQSSRYLVKRTGEKVFLECVQDMDHENMFWYRQDPGLGLRLIYFSYDVKMKEKGDIPEGYSVSREKKERFSLILESASTNQTSMYLCASSNSGQAYEQYFGPGTRLTVT.

The CDR3 DNA reads TGTGCCAGTAGTATGCAGGATGAAAAACTGTTTTTT. It yields the protein CASSMQDEKLFF. The V call is TRBV19, the J call TRBJ1-4, with D hard to call. Trimming removed 3 bases at V and 6 bases at J, with 5 bases between. This CDR3 has 12 residues. Germline loops: CDR1 LNHDA, CDR2 SQIVND (reference sequence).

J is TRBJ1-5 and V is TRBV7-9; 8 bases are shared with TRBD1. Per germline, CDR1 SEHNR and CDR2 FQNEAQ (reference sequence). The CDR3 runs 18 residues. Unmatched junction bases numbered 12, after V lost 5 bases and J lost 0 bases. CDR3 nucleotide sequence: TGTGCCAGCAGCACCGGGACAGGTCTTGGGTATAGCAATCAGCCCCAGCATTTT. Its translation: CASSTGTGLGYSNQPQHF. The complete variable domain, with remaining parts taken from reference TRBV7-9 and TRBJ1-5, reads DTGVSQNPRHKITKRGQNVTFRCDPISEHNRLYWYRQTLGQGPEFLTYFQNEAQLEKSRLLSDRFSAERPKGSFSTLEIQRTEQGDSAMYLCASSTGTGLGYSNQPQHFGDGTRLSIL.

In this sample, this clone turned up a few times. The gene calls are TRBV27 and TRBJ2-7; 8 nucleotides line up with TRBD2. Losses at the gene ends were 2 bases for V and 6 bases for J; bases not matched to a gene: 3. Looked up from germline, CDR1 is MNHEY and CDR2 is SMNVEV (reference sequence). The CDR3 sequence is 13 residues long. This chain's CDR3 is CASSLRGGFEQYF. The CDR3 coding sequence is TGTGCCAGCAGTTTACGGGGGGGCTTCGAGCAGTACTTC.

This chain uses TRBV2 with TRBJ1-1; 7 nucleotides match TRBD1. V shed 6 bases and J 2 bases; nucleotides not matched to a gene: 6. Per the germline V gene, CDR1 is SNHLY and CDR2 is FYNNEI. This CDR3 is 14 amino acids long. The CDR3 nucleotides are TGTGCCAGCAGGACAGGGACGGCCAACACTGAAGCTTTCTTT. It translates to CASRTGTANTEAFF.

The chain is built from TRBV27 and TRBJ2-1, with 7 nucleotides matching TRBD1. The junction had 14 bases not matched to a gene; V was cut back by 6 bases and J by 3 bases. Germline CDR1 MNHEY, CDR2 SMNVEV (reference sequence). CDR3 size: 17 residues. CDR3 nucleotides: TGTGCCAGCAGCACCACCACTGGGACAGCGAACTACAATGAGCAGTTCTTC. Its translation is CASSTTTGTANYNEQFF.

The chain carries TRBV19 and TRBJ1-2, with no clear D. The V and J ends lost 6 bases and 4 bases respectively, with 15 bases between them. This CDR3 comprises 14 residues. Germline assignment: CDR1 LNHDA and CDR2 SQIVND (reference sequence). This CDR3 reads CASRSSPRSYGYTF. Here the CDR3 DNA reads TGTGCCAGTAGATCATCCCCCAGGTCCTATGGCTACACCTTC. Full variable domain (rest looked up from reference TRBV19 and TRBJ1-2): DGGITQSPKYLFRKEGQNVTLSCEQNLNHDAMYWYRQDPGQGLRLIYYSQIVNDFQKGDIAEGYSVSREKKESFPLTVTSAQKNPTAFYLCASRSSPRSYGYTFGSGTRLTVV.